These T cell receptor beta chains were read from a single sample in a study of cytomegalovirus exposure and HLA in healthy donors. Assay: immunoSEQ multiplex PCR; the TCRdb copy retains only in-frame clones and omits some. This table has 110,000 or so clones, 74% appearing once. What was sequenced was PBMCs. These receptors all come from a woman in her thirties or forties in good health and CMV-seropositive. The CDR3 runs from the conserved cysteine through the conserved F or W. D genes are given only for firm matches. Clone size is shown for a subset of rows, as once, few, many or a class of expanded clone.

clone size: -; V gene: TRBV10-2; J gene: TRBJ2-1; D gene: TRBD1; CDR3 DNA: TGCGCCAGCAGTCCCGGGACAGGGTCAGTAAATGAGCAGTTCTTC; CDR3 protein: CASSPGTGSVNEQFF
clone size: -; V gene: TRBV27; J gene: TRBJ2-6; D gene: -; CDR3 DNA: TGTGCCAGCAGTACAGGCATCTCTGGGGCCAACGTCCTGACTTTC; CDR3 protein: CASSTGISGANVLTF
clone size: -; V gene: TRBV7-3; J gene: TRBJ2-1; D gene: TRBD2; CDR3 DNA: TGTGCCAGCAGCCCTAGCGGTAACTTATACAATGAGCAGTTCTTC; CDR3 protein: CASSPSGNLYNEQFF
clone size: -; V gene: TRBV7-3; J gene: TRBJ2-7; D gene: TRBD2; CDR3 DNA: TGTGCCAGCAGCCTTAGCGGGGGAGCCACCTACGAGCAGTACTTC; CDR3 protein: CASSLSGGATYEQYF
clone size: -; V gene: TRBV27; J gene: TRBJ2-5; D gene: -; CDR3 DNA: TGTGCCAGCAGTTTGGGCAGGGGAGAAGAGACCCAGTACTTC; CDR3 protein: CASSLGRGEETQYF
clone size: -; V gene: TRBV5-4; J gene: TRBJ2-1; D gene: TRBD2; CDR3 DNA: TGTGCCAGCAGTTTGGGACTAGCGGGAGGAGGGGATGAGCAGTTCTTC; CDR3 protein: CASSLGLAGGGDEQFF
clone size: -; V gene: TRBV7-3; J gene: TRBJ1-2; D gene: TRBD1; CDR3 DNA: TGTGCCAGCAGCTTATCCCCAGGGGGCTTTGGCTACACCTTC; CDR3 protein: CASSLSPGGFGYTF
clone size: -; V gene: TRBV19; J gene: TRBJ1-3; D gene: -; CDR3 DNA: TGTGCCAGTAACCCCGCGGGGTACTCTGGAAACACCATATATTTT; CDR3 protein: CASNPAGYSGNTIYF
clone size: -; V gene: TRBV7-7; J gene: TRBJ2-5; D gene: -; CDR3 DNA: TGTGCTAGCAGCCGGGGGAGAGGAACCCAAGAGACCCAGTACTTC; CDR3 protein: CASSRGRGTQETQYF
clone size: -; V gene: TRBV7-2; J gene: TRBJ1-2; D gene: -; CDR3 DNA: TGTGCCAGCAGCGAACCGGGTCCCGAGGGAGACTATGGCTACACCTTC; CDR3 protein: CASSEPGPEGDYGYTF
clone size: -; V gene: TRBV7-8; J gene: TRBJ1-3; D gene: TRBD1; CDR3 DNA: TGTGCCAGCAGTCGCGGGACAGCTGGAAACACCATATATTTT; CDR3 protein: CASSRGTAGNTIYF
clone size: -; V gene: TRBV4-2; J gene: TRBJ2-3; D gene: TRBD2; CDR3 DNA: TGTGCCAGCAGCGTCACCGGGACTAGCGGATACACAGATACGCAGTATTTT; CDR3 protein: CASSVTGTSGYTDTQYF
clone size: -; V gene: TRBV30; J gene: TRBJ1-1; D gene: -; CDR3 DNA: TGTGCCCGAGGGGGCACTGAAGCTTTCTTT; CDR3 protein: CARGGTEAFF
clone size: -; V gene: TRBV11-2; J gene: TRBJ2-3; D gene: TRBD2; CDR3 DNA: TGTGCCAGCAGCTTAGTTGCGGGGGTAACCACAGATACGCAGTATTTT; CDR3 protein: CASSLVAGVTTDTQYF
clone size: -; V gene: TRBV4-1; J gene: TRBJ2-7; D gene: TRBD2; CDR3 DNA: TGCGCCAGCAGCCAAGAAGGGAGGGGCGCCTCTCCCTACGAGCAGTACTTC; CDR3 protein: CASSQEGRGASPYEQYF
clone size: few; V gene: TRBV18; J gene: TRBJ2-1; D gene: TRBD2; CDR3 DNA: TGTGCCAGCTCTCAGGGGACTAGCGGCCTGTACAATGAGCAGTTCTTC; CDR3 protein: CASSQGTSGLYNEQFF
clone size: once; V gene: TRBV6-5; J gene: TRBJ1-5; D gene: TRBD1; CDR3 DNA: TGTGCCAGCAGTCGACAGGGACATCAGCCCCAGCATTTT; CDR3 protein: CASSRQGHQPQHF
clone size: few; V gene: TRBV4-3; J gene: TRBJ1-4; D gene: TRBD1; CDR3 DNA: TGCGCCAGCAGGGCTAGACAGGGACGTAACAATGAAAAACTGTTTTTT; CDR3 protein: CASRARQGRNNEKLFF
clone size: -; V gene: TRBV19; J gene: TRBJ2-7; D gene: TRBD2; CDR3 DNA: TGTGCCAGTAGTATTACAGGTAGCGGGGGACCGAGCTCCTACGAGCAGTACTTC; CDR3 protein: CASSITGSGGPSSYEQYF
clone size: -; V gene: TRBV11-2; J gene: TRBJ2-1; D gene: TRBD2; CDR3 DNA: TGTGCCAGCAGCTCCTTGGGACTAGCGGGGGATTCCTACAATGAGCAGTTCTTC; CDR3 protein: CASSSLGLAGDSYNEQFF
clone size: once; V gene: TRBV7-9; J gene: TRBJ1-1; D gene: -; CDR3 DNA: TGTGCCAGCAGCTTAGTTGAGGGCACTGAAGCTTTCTTT; CDR3 protein: CASSLVEGTEAFF
clone size: -; V gene: TRBV5-1; J gene: TRBJ2-7; D gene: TRBD1; CDR3 DNA: TGCGCCAGCAGCTTGTCAGCTACAGGGGACTACGAGCAGTACTTC; CDR3 protein: CASSLSATGDYEQYF
clone size: -; V gene: TRBV6-5; J gene: TRBJ2-2; D gene: TRBD2; CDR3 DNA: TGTGCCAGCAGTGGGACTAGCGGGGTCGGGGAGCTGTTTTTT; CDR3 protein: CASSGTSGVGELFF
clone size: -; V gene: TRBV30; J gene: TRBJ1-6; D gene: -; CDR3 DNA: TGTGCCTGGAGTAGAACGAGCTCCTATAATTCACCCCTCCACTTT; CDR3 protein: CAWSRTSSYNSPLHF
clone size: -; V gene: TRBV5-1; J gene: TRBJ2-2; D gene: TRBD2; CDR3 DNA: TGCGCCAGCAGCTTGTCGGGGGGGCCCACCGGGGAGCTGTTTTTT; CDR3 protein: CASSLSGGPTGELFF
clone size: -; V gene: TRBV5-1; J gene: TRBJ1-6; D gene: -; CDR3 DNA: TGCGCCAGCAGCTTGGCGGCAGGGAGGTCCTATAATTCACCCCTCCACTTT; CDR3 protein: CASSLAAGRSYNSPLHF
clone size: few; V gene: TRBV27; J gene: TRBJ1-2; D gene: -; CDR3 DNA: TGTGCCAGCAGTTCCGACCCTTACAGCAGCTACACCTTC; CDR3 protein: CASSSDPYSSYTF
clone size: few; V gene: TRBV27; J gene: TRBJ1-1; D gene: -; CDR3 DNA: TGTGCCAGCAGTTTTGGGCCAAACACTGAAGCTTTCTTT; CDR3 protein: CASSFGPNTEAFF
clone size: -; V gene: TRBV7-3; J gene: TRBJ2-1; D gene: TRBD2; CDR3 DNA: TGTGCCAGCTCCCCCGGGACTAGCGGGACGGATGAGCAGTTCTTC; CDR3 protein: CASSPGTSGTDEQFF
clone size: -; V gene: TRBV6-6; J gene: TRBJ1-2; D gene: TRBD1; CDR3 DNA: TGTGCCAGCAGTTACTCGGGCGGGACAGGCGCCGGGTACACCTTC; CDR3 protein: CASSYSGGTGAGYTF
clone size: -; V gene: TRBV11-3; J gene: TRBJ2-1; D gene: TRBD2; CDR3 DNA: TGTGCCAGCAGCCCTTGGACTAGCGGGAGGGCGGCGGGTGCTGAGCAGTTCTTC; CDR3 protein: CASSPWTSGRAAGAEQFF
clone size: few; V gene: TRBV13; J gene: TRBJ2-1; D gene: TRBD2; CDR3 DNA: TGTGCCAGCAGCTACCCCATAGCGGGAGGGCCGGACAATGAGCAGTTCTTC; CDR3 protein: CASSYPIAGGPDNEQFF
clone size: -; V gene: TRBV2; J gene: TRBJ2-1; D gene: -; CDR3 DNA: TGTGCCAGCAGTGAACAGAGCGGACTATCCTACAATGAGCAGTTCTTC; CDR3 protein: CASSEQSGLSYNEQFF
clone size: -; V gene: TRBV5-1; J gene: TRBJ1-1; D gene: TRBD1; CDR3 DNA: TGCGCCAGCAGCCTTCGACAGGGGGGAATGAACACTGAAGCTTTCTTT; CDR3 protein: CASSLRQGGMNTEAFF
clone size: -; V gene: TRBV7-3; J gene: TRBJ2-3; D gene: -; CDR3 DNA: TGTGCCAGCAGCTTTAGCGGCACAGATACGCAGTATTTT; CDR3 protein: CASSFSGTDTQYF
clone size: -; V gene: TRBV7-8; J gene: TRBJ1-2; D gene: -; CDR3 DNA: TGTGCCAGCAGCTTGAGGCCCACAGGGAATGGCTACACCTTC; CDR3 protein: CASSLRPTGNGYTF